This T cell receptor beta chain was recovered during a study of T cells in Graves' hyperthyroidism and ophthalmopathy. General study results and limits: Within blood appeared most thyroid clonotypes that had expanded above 0.001. For ophthalmopathy, model prediction preceded onset by a median roughly 6.2 months.

Researchers amplified the TCR beta CDR3 regions from RNA transcripts. The HTBI primer set was used in a first-round RT-PCR of the TCR CDR3. MiXCR, applied by TCRdb to the multiplex PCR reads, yields one record per CDR3 protein. Of 300,000 to 350,000 distinct CDR3 sequences listed, roughly 15% are singletons. This clonotype has just a few counts. The antigen remains unidentified. CDR1 and CDR2 from the germline V gene are SGHVS and FQNEAQ. CDR3 length: 12 amino acids. The V and J ends lost 7 bases and 4 bases respectively, with 10 bases between them. The source material was blood. This clonotype was obtained from a young man with Graves' hyperthyroidism. The V gene is TRBV7-8, the J gene TRBJ1-2; the D is unclear. The CDR3 DNA follows: TGTGCCAGCACCCGGGCCGGCTATGGCTACACCTTC. It translates to CASTRAGYGYTF.